The source of this T cell receptor (beta chain) is a study of cytomegalovirus exposure and HLA in healthy donors. As to this clone: Its antigen is unidentified.

Notes on the study in general: In vitro experiments confirmed that three CMV-associated chains were specific for CMV antigens. Published work reported that the classifier diagnosed cytomegalovirus status with high specificity and sensitivity. Later, an analysis found that TCR clusters from the first cohort tended to co-occur in the 130 or so validation repertoires. Rarity characterized most TCR sequences, yet some public TCRs appeared in many donors.

Generated by immunoSEQ multiplex PCR, the TCRdb table keeps only in-frame clones and is missing some. This table holds 130,000 to 150,000 clones, 90% found once. V lost 1 base and J lost 3; bases outside the gene matches: 26. CDR1 is SGHRS and CDR2 is YFSETQ in the germline V gene. The CDR3 runs 23 residues. The specimen was PBMCs. The receptor was isolated from a woman aged 25 to 39 in good health and CMV-seropositive. The chain has TRBV5-1 and TRBJ2-1; 9 nucleotides agree with TRBD2. CDR3 in DNA: TGCGCCAGCAGCTTGAAGGGGGCCCCGAATCTAGCGGGACGCTCCCGGGGCTACAATGAGCAGTTCTTC. This gives the protein CASSLKGAPNLAGRSRGYNEQFF. The full variable domain, rest sourced from reference TRBV5-1 and TRBJ2-1, is KAGVTQTPRYLIKTRGQQVTLSCSPISGHRSVSWYQQTPGQGLQFLFEYFSETQRNKGNFPGRFSGRQFSNSRSEMNVSTLELGDSALYLCASSLKGAPNLAGRSRGYNEQFFGPGTRLTVL.